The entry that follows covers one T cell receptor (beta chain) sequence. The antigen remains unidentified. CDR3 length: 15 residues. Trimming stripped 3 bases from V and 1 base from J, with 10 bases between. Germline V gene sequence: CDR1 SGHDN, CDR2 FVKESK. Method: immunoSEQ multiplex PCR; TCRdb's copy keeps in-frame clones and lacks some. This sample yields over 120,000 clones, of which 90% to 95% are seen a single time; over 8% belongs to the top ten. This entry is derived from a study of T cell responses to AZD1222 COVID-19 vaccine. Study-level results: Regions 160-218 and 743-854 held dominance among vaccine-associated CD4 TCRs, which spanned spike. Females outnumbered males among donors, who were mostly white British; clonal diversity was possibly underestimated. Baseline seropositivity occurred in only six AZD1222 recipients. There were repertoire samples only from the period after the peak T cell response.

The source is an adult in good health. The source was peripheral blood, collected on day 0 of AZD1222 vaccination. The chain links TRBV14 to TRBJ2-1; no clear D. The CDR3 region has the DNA TGTGCCAGCAGCCATGGTAGTTTATCCTACAATGAGCAGTTCTTC. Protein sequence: CASSHGSLSYNEQFF. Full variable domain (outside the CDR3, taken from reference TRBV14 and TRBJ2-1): EAGVTQFPSHSVIEKGQTVTLRCDPISGHDNLYWYRRVMGKEIKFLLHFVKESKQDESGMPNNRFLAERTGGTYSTLKVQPAELEDSGVYFCASSHGSLSYNEQFFGPGTRLTVL.